These 28 T cell receptor beta chains were all obtained from the same sample, sequenced in a study of blood T cell repertoires in COVID-19. Generated by immunoSEQ multiplex PCR, the TCRdb table keeps only in-frame clones and is missing some. The repertoire includes about 210,000 clones, 84% of them detected once, and approximately 10% sits in the top ten. Sequencing was done on a sample of peripheral blood. These TCRs come from a woman older than 75 with COVID-19, enrolled during active disease.

The chain uses TRBV14 and TRBJ2-3; a possible D gene is TRBD1 (6 bases). Germline-derived CDR1 and CDR2 are SGHDN and FVKESK. Trimming removed 3 bases at V and 4 bases at J, with 8 bases between. This CDR3 has 13 residues. In nucleotides, the CDR3 is TGTGCCAGCAGCCAGAACAGGGCAGATACGCAGTATTTT. Translated, it gives CASSQNRADTQYF.

This chain uses TRBV6-5 with TRBJ1-1; a possible D gene is TRBD1 (6 bases). Trimming left V 5 bases short and J 10 bases short, with 11 bases between. Germline CDR1 MNHEY, CDR2 SVGAGI. CDR3 length equals 11 residues. This CDR3 is CASSLQGLAFF. The CDR3, as DNA: TGTGCCAGCAGTCTACAGGGCCTAGCTTTCTTT.

This chain links TRBV6-5 with TRBJ1-2; D is unclear. Germline values: CDR1 MNHEY, CDR2 SVGAGI. CDR3 length: 13 residues. V was trimmed by 6 bases and J by 4 bases, leaving 12 bases between them. The CDR3 spells CASRTETVYGYTF. The CDR3 DNA is TGTGCCAGCAGGACGGAGACGGTCTATGGCTACACCTTC.

CDR3 sequence (DNA): TGTGCCAGCAGCGGCGGGCTCAGCACAGATACGCAGTATTTT. Translated, it gives CASSGGLSTDTQYF. This chain connects TRBV2 to TRBJ2-3; D is perhaps TRBD2 (5 bases). Trimming stripped 6 bases from V and 0 bases from J, with 10 bases between. Germline CDR1 and CDR2: SNHLY and FYNNEI. The CDR3 length is 14 residues.

The chain couples TRBV3-1 (or the pseudogene TRBV3-2) to TRBJ2-5; 9 nucleotides agree with TRBD1. With V trimmed by 4 bases and J by 5 bases, 11 bases remained unmatched. Germline V gene sequence: CDR1 LGHDT, CDR2 YNNKEL (reference sequence). The CDR3 runs 16 residues. The CDR3 region is CASSLGTGSMGETQYF. CDR3 nucleotides: TGTGCCAGCAGCCTCGGGACAGGGAGTATGGGGGAGACCCAGTACTTC.

CDR3 nucleotides: TGTGCCAGCAGGGGACTAGCTGTGGAGACCCAGTACTTC. Translating it yields CASRGLAVETQYF. The chain uses TRBV7-9 and TRBJ2-5; 9 bases are shared with TRBD2. V lost 6 bases to trimming and J lost 5 bases; unmatched junction nucleotides: 4. Germline CDR1 is SEHNR and CDR2 is FQNEAQ (reference sequence). The CDR3 sequence is 13 residues long.

About this clone itself: Mismatch with germline at one junction end may stem from a read error. CDR3 bases: TGTGCCAGCTCACCGGGACAGTCGTCGTTTTCCAGCTTC. Its protein product is CASSPGQSSFSSF. The V gene is TRBV18, the J gene TRBJ1-2, with 7 bases that match TRBD1. The germline gives CDR1 KGHSH, CDR2 LQKENI. This CDR3 has 13 residues.

The chain links TRBV7-6 to TRBJ1-3, with TRBD1 as a possible D gene (5 bases). The CDR3 has 16 residues. The germline V and J ends were trimmed by 1 base and 0 bases, with 10 bases remaining between them. Germline loops: CDR1 SGHVS, CDR2 FNYEAQ. The CDR3 here is CASSLGQLISGNTIYF. The CDR3 coding sequence is TGTGCCAGCAGCTTAGGACAGCTCATCTCTGGAAACACCATATATTTT. Combining the CDR3 with reference TRBV7-6 and TRBJ1-3 gives the whole variable domain GAGVSQSPRYKVTKRGQDVALRCDPISGHVSLYWYRQALGQGPEFLTYFNYEAQQDKSGLPNDRFSAERPEGSISTLTIQRTEQRDSAMYRCASSLGQLISGNTIYFGEGSWLTVV.

This clone has only a few counts. This chain connects TRBV28 to TRBJ1-2, with D possibly TRBD1 on 5 matching bases. The CDR3 totals 15 residues. The germline V gene has CDR1 MDHEN and CDR2 SYDVKM. Trimming removed 1 base from V and 8 bases from J, with 17 bases in between. The CDR3 DNA reads TGTGCCAGCAGTTTATCTGCACAGGCCTTTAAGGGCTACACCTTC. Its protein is CASSLSAQAFKGYTF.

This chain uses TRBV19 with TRBJ1-1; 8 nucleotides match TRBD1. The CDR3 is made up of 14 amino acids. V shed 6 bases, J shed 0 bases, and the junction held 3 bases outside the gene matches. Germline CDR1 and CDR2: LNHDA and SQIVND (reference sequence). The CDR3 sequence: CASRKTGVNTEAFF. CDR3 nucleotide sequence: TGTGCCAGTAGGAAGACAGGGGTGAACACTGAAGCTTTCTTT.

This clone was observed a single time. This chain uses TRBV28 with TRBJ1-4, with D uncertain. The CDR3 consists of 15 residues. CDR1 and CDR2 from the germline V gene are MDHEN and SYDVKM. Trimming cost V 6 bases and J 6 bases, with 17 bases left between them. CDR3 region: CASSRDVKADEKLFF. CDR3 DNA sequence: TGTGCCAGCAGCCGCGACGTGAAGGCGGATGAAAAACTGTTTTTT.

The genes are TRBV3-1 (or the pseudogene TRBV3-2) and TRBJ2-3; 9 nucleotides line up with TRBD2. V lost 0 bases, J lost 5 bases, and 12 bases stayed unmatched. CDR3 length equals 18 residues. Germline values: CDR1 LGHDT, CDR2 YNNKEL (reference sequence). The CDR3 protein is CASSQEVAGETREDTQYF. The CDR3 region has the DNA TGTGCCAGCAGCCAAGAGGTAGCGGGGGAGACCCGCGAAGATACGCAGTATTTT.

The gene calls are TRBV7-2 and TRBJ2-5, with a weak D call TRBD1 (6 bases). This CDR3 is built from 12 residues. Trimming took 4 bases from V and 5 from J, leaving 8 bases between them. CDR1 and CDR2 from the germline V gene are SGHTA and FQGNSA. CDR3 protein: CASSWTAETQYF. CDR3 DNA: TGTGCCAGCAGCTGGACAGCGGAGACCCAGTACTTC.

This clone was observed once. J is TRBJ2-7 and V is TRBV20-1; possible D gene TRBD1, 6 bases. The V end was cut by 1 base, the J end by 11 bases, with 12 bases between. The CDR3 is 11 residues long. Germline V lookup: CDR1 DFQATT, CDR2 SNEGSKA (reference sequence). CDR3 protein: CSARVDRIEYF. Written as DNA, the CDR3 is TGCAGTGCTAGAGTAGACAGGATCGAGTACTTC.

The DNA of the CDR3 is TGCGCCAGCAGCTTGGTCATGTCAGGGGGATCTGAAGCTTTCTTT. This sequence encodes CASSLVMSGGSEAFF. This sequence joins TRBV5-1 and TRBJ1-1, with TRBD1 identical over 7 bases. This CDR3 spans 15 amino acids. J gave up 6 bases and V 0 bases, and 8 bases lay outside the gene matches. The germline CDR1 and CDR2 sequences are SGHRS and YFSETQ. Full variable domain (remainder filled in from reference TRBV5-1 and TRBJ1-1): KAGVTQTPRYLIKTRGQQVTLSCSPISGHRSVSWYQQTPGQGLQFLFEYFSETQRNKGNFPGRFSGRQFSNSRSEMNVSTLELGDSALYLCASSLVMSGGSEAFFGQGTRLTVV.

The table lists this clone with a few counts. The J gene is TRBJ1-5, the V gene TRBV6-6; no definite D call. The CDR3 consists of 14 residues. Per the germline V gene, CDR1 is MNHNY and CDR2 is SVGAGI (reference sequence). Trimming took 10 bases from V and 0 from J, leaving 13 bases between them. The CDR3, as DNA: TGTGCCACACGCGGCACCGTTAGCAATCAGCCCCAGCATTTT. Encoded protein: CATRGTVSNQPQHF.

On this clone: The identical CDR3 is also encoded by other nucleotide sequences in the sample. This rearrangement joins TRBV5-1 to TRBJ1-4; no firm D call. The germline V gene encodes CDR1 SGHRS and CDR2 YFSETQ. The CDR3 extends over 13 amino acids. V dropped 4 bases and J dropped 3 bases, with 7 bases sitting between them. CDR3 sequence reads: CASSRGSNEKLFF. As DNA, the CDR3 is TGCGCCAGCAGCCGGGGATCTAATGAAAAACTGTTTTTT.

The sample holds one count of this clone. The DNA for the CDR3 is TGTGCCAGCAGCTTCGGACAGGCCAGCTCCTACAATGAGCAGTTCTTC. Protein product: CASSFGQASSYNEQFF. The chain combines TRBV5-4 with TRBJ2-1; 7 bases agree with TRBD1. V lost 2 bases to trimming and J lost 0 bases; unmatched junction nucleotides: 5. The CDR3 totals 16 residues. CDR1 SGHNT and CDR2 YYREEE come from the germline V gene (reference sequence).

CDR3 in amino acids: CASTYPGGIMNEQFF. The CDR3 nucleotides are TGTGCCAGCACCTACCCTGGCGGGATAATGAATGAGCAGTTCTTC. The chain is built from TRBV7-8 and TRBJ2-1, with a weak D call TRBD2 (6 bases). In germline, CDR1 is SGHVS, CDR2 FQNEAQ. Trimming left V 7 bases short and J 7 bases short, with 20 bases between. CDR3 size: 15 residues. Together with reference TRBV7-8 and TRBJ2-1, the CDR3 gives the full variable domain: GAGVSQSPRYKVAKRGQDVALRCDPISGHVSLFWYQQALGQGPEFLTYFQNEAQLDKSGLPSDRFFAERPEGSVSTLKIQRTQQEDSAVYLCASTYPGGIMNEQFFGPGTRLTVL.

As for this clone: The same CDR3 arises from other DNA sequences in this sample as well. The chain employs TRBV12-3 or TRBV12-4 and TRBJ1-1, with TRBD1 matching over 7 bases. V lost 5 bases, J lost 1 base, and 1 base stayed unmatched. The CDR3 loop spans 13 amino acids. CDR3 amino acids: CASSRQGNTEAFF. Written as DNA, the CDR3 is TGTGCCAGCAGTCGACAGGGGAACACTGAAGCTTTCTTT.

The chain links TRBV7-2 to TRBJ2-6; the D gene is possibly TRBD1 (6 bases). Germline CDR1 and CDR2: SGHTA and FQGNSA. Trimming left V 5 bases short and J 4 bases short, with 21 bases between. The CDR3 runs to 18 residues. The CDR3 loop is CASSLVDTRTVGANVLTF. The CDR3 bases are TGTGCCAGCAGCCTGGTCGACACTCGGACAGTCGGGGCCAACGTCCTGACTTTC.

The chain combines TRBV5-1 with TRBJ2-1; 8 bases are a match to TRBD2. This CDR3 is built from 16 residues. CDR1 and CDR2 (germline): SGHRS, YFSETQ. V shed 3 bases, J shed 0 bases, and the junction held 5 bases outside the gene matches. CDR3 loop: CASSSGAGGSYNEQFF. The CDR3 nucleotides are TGCGCCAGCAGCTCTGGGGCGGGGGGCTCCTACAATGAGCAGTTCTTC.

In this sample, this clone turned up a few times. V and J are TRBV10-2 and TRBJ2-1; 13 bases line up with TRBD2. This CDR3 contains 16 residues. Germline values: CDR1 WSHSY, CDR2 SAAADI. V was pared by 6 bases and J by 6 bases, with 8 bases of the junction left unmatched. The CDR3 DNA reads TGCGCCAGCAGAGAGCCGACTAGCGGGGGGTTCAATGAGCAGTTCTTC. Residues: CASREPTSGGFNEQFF.

This sequence joins TRBV6-2 or TRBV6-3 and TRBJ2-1; TRBD2 matches at 9 bases. After removal of 5 bases from V and 5 bases from J, the junction contained 10 bases not matched to a gene. CDR3 length: 16 amino acids. The germline V gene encodes CDR1 MNHEY and CDR2 SVGEGT. This chain's CDR3 is CASSLKLAGTHNEQFF. In DNA form, the CDR3 reads TGTGCCAGCAGTCTAAAACTAGCGGGTACTCACAATGAGCAGTTCTTC.

The V gene is TRBV30, the J gene TRBJ2-3; 9 bases align to TRBD2. This CDR3 has 15 residues. After removal of 0 bases from V and 5 bases from J, the junction contained 6 bases not matched to a gene. The germline V gene encodes CDR1 GTSNPN and CDR2 SVGIG (reference sequence). The DNA for the CDR3 is TGTGCCTGGAGTGTACGTGCGGGGGGGTTAGATACGCAGTATTTT. Its translation is CAWSVRAGGLDTQYF.

V is TRBV5-1 and J is TRBJ2-5; perhaps TRBD2 as D (5 bases). V lost 1 base and J 5 bases, leaving 12 bases between the germline ends. The length of the CDR3 is 14 residues. CDR1 and CDR2 from the germline V gene are SGHRS and YFSETQ. CDR3 protein: CASSLPGYGETQYF. The CDR3 DNA reads as TGCGCCAGCAGCTTGCCGGGGTATGGGGAGACCCAGTACTTC.

The chain couples TRBV28 to TRBJ1-2; the match to TRBD1 covers 8 bases. V gave up 3 bases and J gave up 3 bases; unmatched junction bases: 12. From germline, CDR1 is MDHEN and CDR2 SYDVKM. The CDR3 runs 17 residues. CDR3 protein: CASSFTSGGAGYYGYTF. Written as DNA, the CDR3 is TGTGCCAGCAGTTTTACGTCAGGGGGCGCGGGTTACTATGGCTACACCTTC.

The chain is built from TRBV10-1 and TRBJ2-1; D remains ambiguous. Germline V gene data show CDR1 as WNHNN and CDR2 as SYGVQD (reference sequence). V was trimmed by 7 bases and J by 6 bases, leaving 7 bases between them. This CDR3 contains 11 residues. This CDR3 reads CASNKFNEQFF. In DNA form, the CDR3 reads TGCGCCAGCAACAAATTCAATGAGCAGTTCTTC.